This TCR beta chain was documented in a study of shared clonotypes between healthy human individuals. General study findings and limits: Naive subsets generally had larger estimated richness than memory subsets.

The CDR3 runs 15 residues. V lost 4 bases to trimming and J lost 7 bases, with 16 bases between them. Germline-derived CDR1 and CDR2 are MNHNS and SASEGT. Per the original data handling: Filtering differed, since immunoSEQ gave only junction sequences and no quality scores. Only in-frame clones appear in the TCRdb table, and some are missing; sequencing was by immunoSEQ multiplex PCR. The V and J calls and clone size were taken over from that table, and D and trimming were inferred from the DNA. The sample has a few million clones, 80% to 95% seen once. As concerns this clone: The antigen is undetermined.

The sample taken for sequencing was naive CD4+ T cells from PBMCs. The sample's subset: CD45RA+ positively selected. The receptor comes from a man younger than 35 in good health. Some clones in this sample may be carry-over from other donors' samples. The chain carries TRBV6-1 and TRBJ2-2; possibly TRBD2 for D (5 bases). In DNA, the CDR3 is TGTGCCAGCAGTGGGGTGAGCGCCGGGGACGGGGAGCTGTTTTTT. Protein sequence: CASSGVSAGDGELFF.